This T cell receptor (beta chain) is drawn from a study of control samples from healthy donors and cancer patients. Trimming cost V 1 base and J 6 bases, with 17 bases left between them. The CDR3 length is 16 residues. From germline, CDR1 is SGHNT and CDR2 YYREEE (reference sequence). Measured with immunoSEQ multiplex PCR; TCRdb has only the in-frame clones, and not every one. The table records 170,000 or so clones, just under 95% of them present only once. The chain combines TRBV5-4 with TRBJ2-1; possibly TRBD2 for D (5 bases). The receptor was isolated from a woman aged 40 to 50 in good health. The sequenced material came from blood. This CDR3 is CASSLYMAEGPNEQFF. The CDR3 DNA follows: TGTGCCAGCAGCTTGTATATGGCAGAGGGCCCCAATGAGCAGTTCTTC.